The present T cell receptor (beta chain) was sequenced within a study of T cell responses to AZD1222 COVID-19 vaccine. Remarks on this clone: Its specificity is unknown.

The CDR3 is 14 residues long. Trimming removed 1 base from V and 3 bases from J, with 9 bases in between. Germline-derived CDR1 and CDR2 are LGHNA and YSLEER. Study results and limitations: Only 5 or 6 people who got AZD1222 tested seropositive at baseline. Most donors were white British and more were female, and clonal diversity was possibly underestimated. Targets within unmutated variant regions were reportedly found for nearly half of spike-specific TCRs. Spike as a whole was targeted by vaccine-associated CD4 TCRs, dominant at 160-218 and 743-854.

Method: immunoSEQ multiplex PCR; TCRdb's copy keeps in-frame clones and lacks some. The sample includes approximately 150,000 clones, about 91% seen only once; the top ten take approximately 4.8%. V and J are TRBV4-3 and TRBJ1-2; tentative D call: TRBD1 (6 bases). The TCR sequence derives from an adult in good health. This specimen consisted of peripheral blood, obtained on day 0 of AZD1222 vaccination. CDR3 region: CASSQVQGYYGYTF. DNA for the CDR3: TGCGCCAGCAGCCAAGTGCAGGGGTACTATGGCTACACCTTC.